The 20 T cell receptor beta chains given below trace back to one sample, sequenced in a study of response to subunit inactivated influenza vaccine. MiXCR, run by TCRdb on the RT-PCR reads, gives a single entry per CDR3 protein. The sample yields more than 700,000 distinct CDR3 sequences, 21% seen once. Sequences were derived from PBMCs from blood, sampled roughly 5 days after vaccination. Receptors originate from a man aged 45 to 65 who received an inactivated influenza vaccine.

The V and J genes are TRBV4-3 and TRBJ2-5; 8 positions match TRBD1. CDR1 is LGHNA and CDR2 is YSLEER in the germline V gene. This CDR3 contains 16 residues. Unmatched junction bases numbered 7, after V lost 0 bases and J lost 4 bases. For the CDR3, the DNA is TGCGCCAGCAGCCAAGAGTACAGGGGGAAGGGAGAGACCCAGTACTTC. It specifies CASSQEYRGKGETQYF.

A single count supports this clonotype. The chain carries TRBV25-1 and TRBJ2-6; D ambiguous. Looked up from germline, CDR1 is MGHDK and CDR2 is SYGVNS. The CDR3 runs to 15 residues. In nucleotides, the CDR3 is TGTGGGGTTGGAGAGACCCTCTCTGGGGCCAACGTCCTGACTTTC. This gives the protein CGVGETLSGANVLTF.

The rearrangement joins TRBV12-3 or TRBV12-4 to TRBJ2-3, with 14 bases aligning to TRBD2. The length of the CDR3 is 20 residues. The V gene end was trimmed by 5 bases and the J gene end by 0 bases; junction bases not matched to a gene: 13. The CDR3 loop is CASSPPGLAGEPSSTDTQYF. The CDR3 DNA is TGTGCCAGCAGTCCGCCGGGACTAGCGGGAGAGCCATCTAGCACAGATACGCAGTATTTT.

This clonotype was found many times. J is TRBJ1-1 and V is TRBV4-3, with a weak D call TRBD1 (5 bases). Between the trimmed V and J ends, which lost 0 bases and 1 base, there was a span of 6 bases. CDR1 and CDR2 (germline): LGHNA, YSLEER. The CDR3 covers 14 residues. The CDR3 nucleotides read TGCGCCAGCAGCCAAGATCAGGGGAACACTGAAGCTTTCTTT. Encoded protein: CASSQDQGNTEAFF.

This chain connects TRBV3-1 to TRBJ2-7; no clear D. Germline CDR1 reads LGHDT; CDR2 reads YNNKEL (reference sequence). This CDR3 is built from 14 residues. With 3 bases removed from V and 0 bases from J, the gap between germline ends came to 9 bases. The CDR3, as DNA: TGTGCCAGCAGCCAGGTCGTTAACTCCTACGAGCAGTACTTC. Amino acids: CASSQVVNSYEQYF.

The chain joins TRBV29-1 to TRBJ1-1; TRBD1 is a possible D gene (5 bases). V shed 4 bases and J shed 4 bases, with 13 bases lying between them. Per germline, CDR1 SQVTM and CDR2 ANQGSEA. The CDR3 has 13 residues. The chain's CDR3 is CSVVPGYGTEAFF. DNA of the CDR3: TGCAGCGTTGTCCCAGGGTACGGCACTGAAGCTTTCTTT.

The chain carries TRBV3-1 and TRBJ2-1; 9 bases agree with TRBD2. The V and J ends lost 4 bases and 5 bases, in that order; junction bases with no gene match: 9. CDR3 length: 16 amino acids. Germline V gives CDR1 LGHDT, CDR2 YNNKEL (reference sequence). The CDR3 DNA reads as TGTGCCAGCAGCCCTCTCGGACTAGCGATACACAATGAGCAGTTCTTC. Translating it yields CASSPLGLAIHNEQFF.

V is TRBV3-1 and J is TRBJ2-4; D unresolved. Trimming took off 3 bases at V and 0 bases at J, with 6 bases between the two ends. The germline gives CDR1 LGHDT, CDR2 YNNKEL (reference sequence). The CDR3 covers 14 residues. CDR3 in amino acids: CASSQAVAKNIQYF. The DNA for the CDR3 is TGTGCCAGCAGCCAGGCAGTAGCCAAAAACATTCAGTACTTC.

This clonotype was recorded many times. The rearrangement uses TRBV4-3 and TRBJ2-3; D is uncertain. Trimming stripped 0 bases from V and 6 bases from J, with 7 bases between. In germline, CDR1 is LGHNA, CDR2 YSLEER. The CDR3 consists of 13 residues. CDR3 nucleotides: TGCGCCAGCAGCCAAGAACTAATTGATACGCAGTATTTT. Protein: CASSQELIDTQYF.

The chain recombines TRBV4-3 with TRBJ1-2; D possibly corresponds to TRBD1 (5 bases). The CDR3 length is 15 residues. The V gene lost 1 base and the J gene lost 3 bases, with 12 bases spanning the gap. Germline loops: CDR1 LGHNA, CDR2 YSLEER. CDR3 bases: TGCGCCAGCAGCCAAGCCTCTTCGGGGGACTATGGCTACACCTTC. Its translation is CASSQASSGDYGYTF.

This clonotype was seen a few times. The chain recombines TRBV24-1 with TRBJ2-3; TRBD1 aligns across 9 bases. This CDR3 is built from 17 residues. Unmatched junction bases numbered 13, after V lost 4 bases and J lost 6 bases. Germline V lookup: CDR1 KGHDR, CDR2 SFDVKD. This chain's CDR3 is CATSEPWTGAGSDTQYF. CDR3 in DNA: TGTGCCACCAGTGAGCCTTGGACAGGGGCAGGGTCCGATACGCAGTATTTT.

The chain joins TRBV9 to TRBJ1-3; weak D call: TRBD1 (6 bases). The CDR3 is 17 amino acids. V was trimmed by 4 bases and J by 0 bases, leaving 17 bases between them. Germline values: CDR1 SGDLS, CDR2 YYNGEE. CDR3 DNA sequence: TGTGCCAGCAGCCTACGAACAGGGTCCGACTCTGGAAACACCATATATTTT. It is translated as CASSLRTGSDSGNTIYF.

This clonotype came up a few times. V gene TRBV9 combines with J gene TRBJ2-7, with a tentative D call TRBD1 (6 bases). With 3 bases removed from V and 6 bases from J, the gap between germline ends came to 13 bases. Germline V gene data show CDR1 as SGDLS and CDR2 as YYNGEE. This CDR3 spans 13 amino acids. The CDR3 nucleotides read TGTGCCAGCAGCGAGGTGGGGGCCGGCGAGCAGTACTTC. Protein product: CASSEVGAGEQYF.

To note about this clonotype: At one boundary the junction diverges from the germline segment, which might be a read error. The V call is TRBV7-3, the J call TRBJ1-1; 7 nucleotides match TRBD1. Germline lookup yields CDR1 SGHTA and CDR2 FQGTGA. The CDR3 totals 13 residues. The CDR3 DNA follows: TGTGCCAGCAGGTTAACAGGGGTCACTGAAGCTTTCTTT. Its translation is CASRLTGVTEAFF. The variable domain in full, completed from reference TRBV7-3 and TRBJ1-1, reads GAGVSQTPSNKVTEKGKYVELRCDPISGHTALYWYRQSLGQGPEFLIYFQGTGAADDSGLPNDRFFAVRPEGSVSTLKIQRTERGDSAVYLCASRLTGVTEAFFGQGTRLTVV.

This clonotype was counted between two and nine times. The genes are TRBV4-1 and TRBJ1-1; 8 positions match TRBD1. The CDR3 is 16 residues long. Germline V CDR1 and CDR2: MGHRA, YSYEKL. V trimming: 0 bases; J trimming: 1 base; junction bases outside the gene matches: 4. CDR3 amino acids: CASSQDRGTGNTEAFF. The DNA of the CDR3 is TGCGCCAGCAGCCAAGATCGCGGGACAGGGAACACTGAAGCTTTCTTT.

There are a few counts of this clonotype. V usage is TRBV7-2 and J usage is TRBJ2-6; D is undetermined. Trimming left V 1 base short and J 0 bases short, with 10 bases between. The CDR3 has 17 residues. The germline V gene has CDR1 SGHTA and CDR2 FQGNSA. The CDR3, as DNA: TGTGCCAGCAGCTTAGGACCAGTAAGCTCTGGGGCCAACGTCCTGACTTTC. Amino acid sequence: CASSLGPVSSGANVLTF.

This clonotype was counted only a few times. The chain links TRBV2 to TRBJ2-7; D ambiguous. Germline assignment: CDR1 SNHLY and CDR2 FYNNEI. Trimming stripped 0 bases from V and 2 bases from J, with 8 bases between. The CDR3 contains 14 residues. CDR3 amino acids: CASSEAAIAYEQYF. CDR3 bases: TGTGCCAGCAGTGAAGCAGCGATCGCCTACGAGCAGTACTTC.

This clonotype appeared a few times. The gene calls are TRBV27 and TRBJ2-3; D gene uncertain. Germline values: CDR1 MNHEY, CDR2 SMNVEV (reference sequence). This CDR3 has 13 residues. Trimming cost V 5 bases and J 2 bases, with 8 bases left between them. CDR3 DNA sequence: TGTGCCAGCAGTCCTATCCTCACAGATACGCAGTATTTT. Its protein product is CASSPILTDTQYF.

This clonotype was seen a few times. The rearrangement joins TRBV4-2 to TRBJ1-2; D remains ambiguous. This CDR3 region has 15 residues. Germline CDR1 LGHNA, CDR2 YNFKEQ. Trimming cost V 0 bases and J 4 bases, with 12 bases left between them. This chain's CDR3 is CASSQEVASVYGYTF. For the CDR3, the DNA is TGTGCCAGCAGCCAAGAAGTGGCTTCCGTCTATGGCTACACCTTC.

The table lists this clonotype with a few counts. The chain carries TRBV7-2 and TRBJ1-4; D possibly corresponds to TRBD1 (6 bases). V was cut by 5 bases and J by 6 bases, with 13 bases left in between. The CDR3 is made up of 14 amino acids. CDR1 SGHTA and CDR2 FQGNSA come from the germline V gene. The CDR3 here is CASSPEGGHEKLFF. In nucleotides, the CDR3 is TGTGCCAGCAGCCCCGAGGGGGGTCATGAAAAACTGTTTTTT.